Listed below are T cell receptor beta chains from one sample, sequenced in a study of cytomegalovirus exposure and HLA in healthy donors. Repertoires were generated with immunoSEQ multiplex PCR, while TCRdb's copy carries only in-frame clones and drops some. The table has roughly 120,000 clones, around three quarters seen once. Source material: PBMCs. The receptors were gathered from a man younger than 30 in good health and CMV-seronegative. Both conserved end residues are part of each CDR3. The D gene is left open where the match is weak.

.	TRBV11-1	TRBJ2-1	CASSLALRETRFF
.	TRBV6-5	TRBJ2-1	CASSYYSDNEQFF
TRBD2	TRBV27	TRBJ2-1	CASGTSGRIWKFF
.	TRBV28	TRBJ2-4	CASSNRVKENIQYF
.	TRBV5-1	TRBJ2-5	CASSPLTGGTRETQYF
.	TRBV6-5	TRBJ2-1	CASRGVYEQFF
TRBD2	TRBV4-3	TRBJ2-3	CASSLSPGLAGGTDTQYF
.	TRBV30	TRBJ1-5	CAWSPSSINQPQHF
TRBD1	TRBV9	TRBJ2-1	CASSMGQGSYNEQFF
.	TRBV18	TRBJ1-5	CASSREIGSRNQPQHF
.	TRBV4-3	TRBJ1-2	CASSQDMTDLYGYTF
TRBD1	TRBV6-5	TRBJ2-5	CASSYRRQGGVQYF
TRBD2	TRBV7-7	TRBJ2-2	CASTSTSGVNTGELFF
TRBD2	TRBV25-1	TRBJ2-1	CASSELPSGGWRFF
TRBD1	TRBV18	TRBJ1-2	CASSPTGGSNYGYTF
.	TRBV18	TRBJ2-7	CASSPSTGSVYEQYF
.	TRBV5-1	TRBJ2-7	CASSVVDTSWRPGEQYF
.	TRBV28	TRBJ2-1	CASTLGDREQFF
TRBD1	TRBV4-1	TRBJ2-2	CASRTSTGGGELFF
.	TRBV10-1	TRBJ2-1	CASSDTSLGEQFF
TRBD2	TRBV29-1	TRBJ2-1	CSARLAGGYNEQFF
TRBD2	TRBV6-6	TRBJ2-7	CASRRAGEVGEQYF
TRBD2	TRBV18	TRBJ2-5	CASSPRLAGGQETQYF
TRBD1	TRBV6-5	TRBJ1-1	CASRTRQGLYTEAFF
TRBD1	TRBV18	TRBJ2-3	CASSPPDRGHDTQYF
TRBD1	TRBV5-4	TRBJ1-4	CASSFGTANEKLFF
.	TRBV28	TRBJ2-7	CASQLQGPWSYEQYF
.	TRBV18	TRBJ2-3	CASSPRSRSPDTQYF
TRBD1	TRBV7-3	TRBJ2-3	CASSSGTGADTQYF
TRBD1	TRBV28	TRBJ2-7	CASSFYAGGSEQYF
.	TRBV28	TRBJ2-7	CASSPSREVGEQYF
.	TRBV7-2	TRBJ2-5	CASSTDSTRTQYF
TRBD2	TRBV19	TRBJ2-1	CASSRGGPTSGRAFRSYNEQFF
TRBD1	TRBV6-5	TRBJ1-2	CASRQGGSVGYTF
.	TRBV6-6	TRBJ2-7	CASSNGLADEQYF
.	TRBV20-1	.	CSGYSSYEQYF
TRBD1	TRBV2	TRBJ1-1	CASSKTGGPEAFF
.	TRBV29-1	TRBJ1-5	CSVLLGAEQPQHF
TRBD2	TRBV5-1	TRBJ2-1	CASAGMGLAGGNYNEQFF
TRBD2	TRBV29-1	TRBJ2-7	CSGVRGGSEQYF
.	TRBV30	TRBJ1-5	CAWSLHGQPQHF
.	TRBV29-1	TRBJ2-3	CSVEDYGGAARTDTQYF
TRBD1	TRBV11-3	.	CASSLRGNEQYF
.	TRBV6-6	TRBJ1-5	CASSPSSGQPQHF